Detailed here is one TCR beta chain. Its antigen is currently unknown. PCR primers comprised 60 Vbeta and 13 Jbeta primers. Repertoires were generated with immunoSEQ multiplex PCR, while TCRdb's copy carries only in-frame clones and drops some. The top ten clones hold 0.24% of a sample with 200,000 to 300,000 clones, approximately 85% of them seen once. This sample is drawn from a study of cytomegalovirus exposure and HLA in healthy donors. This CDR3 has 15 amino acids. The V gene's germline CDR1 is SGHDT and CDR2 YYEEEE. Trimming pared 1 base from V and 4 bases from J, leaving 9 bases between. The study's findings and limits: Sequencing likely produced, as an artifact, a cluster of highly shared sequence variants.

Sequencing was performed on PBMCs. This clonotype was sampled from a girl aged 2 to 10 in good health and CMV-seronegative. The rearrangement joins TRBV5-6 to TRBJ1-6, with D perhaps matching TRBD1 (5 bases). In DNA form, the CDR3 reads TGTGCCAGCAGCTTGCTTCGACAGTATAATTCACCCCTCCACTTT. Protein sequence: CASSLLRQYNSPLHF.